Described below is a single TCR beta chain sequence and its context. The antigen remains undetermined. The sample's time point: cycle 4 day 1 (C4D1), after less than 7 weeks of nivolumab. Relapse was seen in all patients after autologous stem cell transplantation, and brentuximab vedotin exposure was variable. Progressive disease, partial response or complete response was each patient's best response. Between the trimmed V and J ends, which lost 3 bases and 5 bases, there was a span of 23 bases. Germline loops: CDR1 LNHNV, CDR2 YYDKDF (reference sequence). The length of the CDR3 is 18 residues. This specimen belongs to a study of PD-1 blockade in classical Hodgkin lymphoma. The overall study: Once every 2 weeks, patients received intravenous nivolumab at 3 mg/kg. Points from the study as a whole: Complete responders matched newly diagnosed patients in baseline diversity. Baseline TCR diversity was reportedly lower in newly diagnosed patients than healthy donors.

The data were produced by immunoSEQ multiplex PCR, yet TCRdb's version contains in-frame clones alone and is incomplete. Of 99,000 or so clones in the sample, about nine tenths were seen once. The chain uses TRBV15 and TRBJ2-1, with D possibly being TRBD1 or TRBD2 (5 bases each). The sample in question was peripheral blood mononuclear cells (PBMCs), obtained before the fourth cycle of nivolumab. This TCR was recovered from a human donor with classical Hodgkin lymphoma. CDR3 region: CATSRAITGTAPDNEQFF. For the CDR3, the DNA is TGTGCCACCAGCAGGGCGATTACCGGGACCGCGCCAGACAATGAGCAGTTCTTC.